This T cell receptor beta chain was captured in a study of untreated major depressive disorder. Findings and caveats of the study: Only three preselected Vbeta families were compared in sequencing.

Assay used: immunoSEQ multiplex PCR; TCRdb lists only in-frame clones, some missing. The sample includes 20,000 to 25,000 clones, roughly 93% of them seen just once. In regard to this clone: Antigen unknown.

This CDR3 comprises 14 residues. Trimming cost V 6 bases and J 4 bases; bases outside gene matches: 6. Looked up from germline, CDR1 is MNHEY and CDR2 is SVGAGI. The sample comprised CD4+ T cells from PBMCs. This rearrangement joins TRBV6-5 to TRBJ1-5; 7 bases line up with TRBD1. This TCR was sampled from a man aged 25-45 years in good health. The CDR3 sequence is CASRAGTANQPQHF. CDR3 sequence (DNA): TGTGCCAGCAGGGCAGGGACAGCTAATCAGCCCCAGCATTTT.